Listed below are T cell receptor beta chains from one sample, sequenced in a study of blood T cell repertoires in COVID-19. The method was immunoSEQ multiplex PCR; TCRdb's version includes in-frame clones alone and lacks a portion of them. There are roughly 63,000 clones in the sample; 70% to 85% occur only once, and roughly 12% lies in the top ten. The source material was peripheral blood. The origin of the receptors is a man older than 75 with acute or convalescent COVID-19. Both conserved end residues are part of each CDR3. The D gene is left open where the match is weak. The size field is filled for only some rows; it gives once, few, many or a size class.

V gene: TRBV4-1; D gene: NA; clone size: once; J gene: TRBJ1-4; CDR3 DNA: TGCGCCAGCAGCCAGCTAGCGTCTGCAACTAATGAAAAACTGTTTTTT; CDR3 protein: CASSQLASATNEKLFF
V gene: TRBV7-9; D gene: TRBD2; clone size: NA; J gene: TRBJ2-2; CDR3 DNA: TGTGCCAGCAGCTTAGAGCGGGGGGTTTTGAACACCGGGGAGCTGTTTTTT; CDR3 protein: CASSLERGVLNTGELFF
V gene: TRBV10-3; D gene: TRBD1; clone size: NA; J gene: TRBJ1-2; CDR3 DNA: TGTGCCATCAGTGACATCGGGGACAGGTCTGGCTACACCTTC; CDR3 protein: CAISDIGDRSGYTF
V gene: TRBV3-1/TRBV3-2; D gene: TRBD1; clone size: NA; J gene: TRBJ2-2; CDR3 DNA: TGTGCCAGCACCCGGACAGGGGGTACCGGGGAGCTGTTTTTT; CDR3 protein: CASTRTGGTGELFF
V gene: TRBV7-8; D gene: NA; clone size: NA; J gene: TRBJ2-7; CDR3 DNA: TGTGCCAGCAGCTTAGGGGGGGGGCGGACCGGGTCCTACGAGCAGTACTTC; CDR3 protein: CASSLGGGRTGSYEQYF
V gene: TRBV15; D gene: NA; clone size: NA; J gene: TRBJ2-7; CDR3 DNA: TGTGCCACCAGCAGACAGGGAGGTTTTGGCGAGCAGTACTTC; CDR3 protein: CATSRQGGFGEQYF
V gene: TRBV5-4; D gene: NA; clone size: NA; J gene: TRBJ1-2; CDR3 DNA: TGTGCCAGCAGCTACGACAGGAACTATGGCTACACCTTC; CDR3 protein: CASSYDRNYGYTF
V gene: TRBV5-1; D gene: NA; clone size: NA; J gene: TRBJ2-5; CDR3 DNA: TGCGCCTCTAAACTTAGCGCACAAGAGACCCAGTACTTC; CDR3 protein: CASKLSAQETQYF
V gene: TRBV19; D gene: NA; clone size: NA; J gene: TRBJ2-3; CDR3 DNA: TGTGCCAGTAGTATTGGGGAGACAGGTTGGACAGATACGCAGTATTTT; CDR3 protein: CASSIGETGWTDTQYF
V gene: TRBV30; D gene: NA; clone size: NA; J gene: TRBJ2-2; CDR3 DNA: TGTGCCTTAACTACTTTCTCCTCCACCGGGGAGCTGTTTTTT; CDR3 protein: CALTTFSSTGELFF
V gene: TRBV27; D gene: TRBD2; clone size: few; J gene: TRBJ2-7; CDR3 DNA: TGTGCCAGCAGTTTGCTTAGCGGGAGTATGACCTACGAGCAGTACTTC; CDR3 protein: CASSLLSGSMTYEQYF
V gene: TRBV5-1; D gene: TRBD1; clone size: NA; J gene: TRBJ1-2; CDR3 DNA: TGCGCCAGCAGTCAGACAGGGACGGACTATGGCTACACCTTC; CDR3 protein: CASSQTGTDYGYTF
V gene: TRBV6-5; D gene: TRBD2; clone size: NA; J gene: TRBJ2-7; CDR3 DNA: TGTGCCAGCAGAACCAGCGGGGGGTACGAGCAGTACTTC; CDR3 protein: CASRTSGGYEQYF
V gene: TRBV6-1; D gene: NA; clone size: NA; J gene: TRBJ1-2; CDR3 DNA: TGTGCCAGCAGTGAAGCGCCGCGTTCCGTCTATGGCTACACCTTC; CDR3 protein: CASSEAPRSVYGYTF
V gene: TRBV11-2; D gene: TRBD2; clone size: NA; J gene: TRBJ2-7; CDR3 DNA: TGTGCCAGCACCGTGACTAGCGGGAACTACGAGCAGTACTTC; CDR3 protein: CASTVTSGNYEQYF
V gene: TRBV6-5; D gene: TRBD2; clone size: NA; J gene: TRBJ2-3; CDR3 DNA: TGTGCCAGCAGCCTACGGGGGGTCACAGATACGCAGTATTTT; CDR3 protein: CASSLRGVTDTQYF
V gene: TRBV5-1; D gene: TRBD2; clone size: NA; J gene: TRBJ2-5; CDR3 DNA: TGCGCCAGCCACTTAATGGGACTAGACCAAGAGACCCAGTACTTC; CDR3 protein: CASHLMGLDQETQYF
V gene: TRBV19; D gene: NA; clone size: NA; J gene: TRBJ1-1; CDR3 DNA: TGTGCCAGTAGTCTGACAGTTCTGAACACTGAAGCTTTCTTT; CDR3 protein: CASSLTVLNTEAFF
V gene: TRBV19; D gene: TRBD1; clone size: NA; J gene: TRBJ1-5; CDR3 DNA: TGTGCCAGTAAGCCCGGGACAGGGGGCGGTCAGCCCCAGCATTTT; CDR3 protein: CASKPGTGGGQPQHF
V gene: TRBV7-9; D gene: NA; clone size: NA; J gene: TRBJ2-7; CDR3 DNA: TGTGCCAGCAGCGGGTGGACAAGCTCCTACGAGCAGTACTTC; CDR3 protein: CASSGWTSSYEQYF
V gene: TRBV14; D gene: NA; clone size: NA; J gene: TRBJ2-7; CDR3 DNA: TGTGCCAGCAGCCCGCTTGGCCGCAGCTCCTACGAGCAGTACTTC; CDR3 protein: CASSPLGRSSYEQYF
V gene: TRBV20-1; D gene: NA; clone size: NA; J gene: TRBJ2-3; CDR3 DNA: TGCAGTGCTAGTAAACTTTACGGAGATACGCAGTATTTT; CDR3 protein: CSASKLYGDTQYF